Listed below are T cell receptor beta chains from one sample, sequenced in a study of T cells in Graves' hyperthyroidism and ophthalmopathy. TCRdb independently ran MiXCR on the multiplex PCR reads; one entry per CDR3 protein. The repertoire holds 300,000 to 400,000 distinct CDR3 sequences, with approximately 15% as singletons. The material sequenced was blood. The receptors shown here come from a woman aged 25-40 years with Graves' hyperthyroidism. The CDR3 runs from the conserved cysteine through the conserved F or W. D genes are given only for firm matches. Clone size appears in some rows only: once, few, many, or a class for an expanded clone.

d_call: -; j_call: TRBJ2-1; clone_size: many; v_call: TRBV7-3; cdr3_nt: TGTGCCAGCAGCGCTCAGGGGAGCGGTGCCTACAATGAGCAGTTCTTC; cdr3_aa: CASSAQGSGAYNEQFF
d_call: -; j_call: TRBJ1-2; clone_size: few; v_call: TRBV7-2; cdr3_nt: TGTGCCAGCAGCGCTGTTAACTATGGCTACACCTTC; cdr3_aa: CASSAVNYGYTF
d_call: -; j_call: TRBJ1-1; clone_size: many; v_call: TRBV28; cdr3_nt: TGTGCCAGCAGCCCGCCGTTAGTGAACACTGAAGCTTTCTTT; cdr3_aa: CASSPPLVNTEAFF
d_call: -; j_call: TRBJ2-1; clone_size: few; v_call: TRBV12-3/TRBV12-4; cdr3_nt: TGTGCCAGCAGTTGGGTAGCGGCTAACAATGAGCAGTTCTTC; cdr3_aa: CASSWVAANNEQFF
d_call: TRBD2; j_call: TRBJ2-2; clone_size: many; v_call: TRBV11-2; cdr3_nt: TGTGCCAGCAGCTCGACTAGCGGTTCGAACACCGGGGAGCTGTTTTTT; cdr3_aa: CASSSTSGSNTGELFF
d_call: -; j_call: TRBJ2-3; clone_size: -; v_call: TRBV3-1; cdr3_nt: TGTGCCAGCAGCCAAGACGCGGGAAGGTACTTGGATACGCAGTATTTT; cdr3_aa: CASSQDAGRYLDTQYF
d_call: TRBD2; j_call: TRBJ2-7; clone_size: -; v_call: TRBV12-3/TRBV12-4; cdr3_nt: TGTGCCAGCAGCTCGACTAGCGGATACTACGAGCAGTACTTC; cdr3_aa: CASSSTSGYYEQYF
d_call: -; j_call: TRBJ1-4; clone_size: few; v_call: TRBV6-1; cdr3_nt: TGTGCCAGCAGCCTTACAGCAACTAATGAAAAACTGTTTTTT; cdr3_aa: CASSLTATNEKLFF
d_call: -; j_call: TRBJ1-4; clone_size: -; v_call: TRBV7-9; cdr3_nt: TGTGCCAGCAGCTTGAGTAAGGAAAAACTGTTTTTT; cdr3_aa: CASSLSKEKLFF
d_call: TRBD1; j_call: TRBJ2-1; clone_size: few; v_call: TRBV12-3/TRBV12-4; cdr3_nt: TGTGCCAGCAGGGACCGGGACAGCATTTACAATGAGCAGTTCTTC; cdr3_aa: CASRDRDSIYNEQFF
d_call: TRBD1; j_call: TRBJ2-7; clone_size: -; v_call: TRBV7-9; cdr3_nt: TGTGCCAGCAGCTTTGGACAGGGGGTACGCGAGCAGTACTTC; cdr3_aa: CASSFGQGVREQYF
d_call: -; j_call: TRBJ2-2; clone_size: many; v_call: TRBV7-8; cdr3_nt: TGTGCCAGCAGCCTGCAAATCGTCTCACCGACGAACACCGGGGAGCTGTTTTTT; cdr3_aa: CASSLQIVSPTNTGELFF
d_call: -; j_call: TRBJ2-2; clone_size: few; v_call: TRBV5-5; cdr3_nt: TGTGCCAGCAGCTCCTGGACAAGCACCGGGGAGCTGTTTTTT; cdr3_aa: CASSSWTSTGELFF
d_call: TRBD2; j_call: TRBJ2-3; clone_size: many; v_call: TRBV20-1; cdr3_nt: TGCAGTGCTAGAGCCCTAGCGGGAGGGCCCGGCGAAGATACGCAGTATTTT; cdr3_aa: CSARALAGGPGEDTQYF
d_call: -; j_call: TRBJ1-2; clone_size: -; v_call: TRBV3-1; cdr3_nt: TGTGCCAGCAGCCATTTGACAGGATCTGGCGGGGGCTACACCTTC; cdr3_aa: CASSHLTGSGGGYTF
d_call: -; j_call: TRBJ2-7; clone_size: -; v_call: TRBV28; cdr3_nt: TGTGCCAGCAGAACCTACAAACAGGGAGGGTTAAACGAGCAGTACTTC; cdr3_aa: CASRTYKQGGLNEQYF
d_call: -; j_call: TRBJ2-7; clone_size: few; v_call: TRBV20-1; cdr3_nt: TGCAGTGCTAGAGATGTCGACCGCTCCTACGAGCAGTACTTC; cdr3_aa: CSARDVDRSYEQYF
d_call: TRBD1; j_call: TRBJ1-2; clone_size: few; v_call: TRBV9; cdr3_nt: TGTGCCAGCACTAGACAGGGGGCGACCCTTGGCTACACCTTC; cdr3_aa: CASTRQGATLGYTF
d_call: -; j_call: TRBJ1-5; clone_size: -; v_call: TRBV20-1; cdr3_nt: TGCAGTGCTAGGAGCGGGCAGGGAACTCAGCCCCAGCATTTT; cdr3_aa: CSARSGQGTQPQHF
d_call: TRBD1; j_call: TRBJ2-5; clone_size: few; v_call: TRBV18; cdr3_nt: TGTGCCAGCTCACCCACGACAGGGGGAGAGACCCAGTACTTC; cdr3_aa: CASSPTTGGETQYF
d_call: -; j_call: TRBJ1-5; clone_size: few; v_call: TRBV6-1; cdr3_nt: TGTGCCAGCAGTCATAGTATTTATCAGCCCCAGCATTTT; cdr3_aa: CASSHSIYQPQHF
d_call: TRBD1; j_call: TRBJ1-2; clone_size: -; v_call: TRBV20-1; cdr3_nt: TGCAGTGCAGCGGACAGGGGAATCTATGGCTACACCTTC; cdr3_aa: CSAADRGIYGYTF